Here is one T cell receptor (beta chain) with its context. Its target is not known. J gave up 5 bases and V 0 bases, and 9 bases lay outside the gene matches. The CDR3 is 16 residues long. The germline gives CDR1 DFQATT, CDR2 SNEGSKA (reference sequence). This specimen belongs to a study of T-cell memory formation after mild COVID-19. Study overall: In these data, TCR clusters were largely donor specific. Broader study findings: There was no confirmation that second-wave clones peaking on day 37 were SARS-CoV-2 specific.

cDNA libraries for TCR alpha and TCR beta, carrying sample barcodes and UMIs, came from 5'RACE with constant-segment primers. TCRdb reprocessed the 5' RACE reads with MiXCR, giving one entry per CDR3 protein. The data contain tens of thousands of distinct CDR3 sequences, around a quarter of them singletons. Material for sequencing was PBMCs or a T cell subset sorted from them (not recorded which). The gene calls are TRBV20-1 and TRBJ2-3, with 9 bases identical to TRBD2. This clonotype originated in a man between 18 and 29 years old who had mild COVID-19 (a few samples of this study predate the infection). Cell type and time point are not known. In DNA, the CDR3 is TGCAGTGCTAGAGAATGGGCGGGGGGGCTTCAAGATACGCAGTATTTT. It yields the protein CSAREWAGGLQDTQYF.